This T cell receptor (beta chain) was retrieved from a study of Graves' ophthalmopathy and Graves' hyperthyroidism. The sequenced template was RNA, covering the TCR beta CDR3 region. Amplification began with first-round RT-PCR using HTBI primers, then second-round multiplex PCR was performed. TCRdb independently ran MiXCR on the multiplex PCR reads; one entry per CDR3 protein. Altogether about 740,000 distinct CDR3 sequences are present, 40% being singletons, with the ten largest covering 44%. Trimming pared 3 bases from V and 6 bases from J, leaving 18 bases between. The CDR3 is 15 residues long. Germline V gene sequence: CDR1 LNHDA, CDR2 SQIVND (reference sequence). This clonotype was picked up a small number of times.

J is TRBJ2-7 and V is TRBV19, with a tentative D call TRBD2 (6 bases). Sequencing used peripheral blood. This receptor was obtained from an adult man with Graves' ophthalmopathy. In DNA form, the CDR3 reads TGTGCCAGTAGTATCCCAGGCGGGGAAGTAACCGAGCAGTACTTC. This codes for CASSIPGGEVTEQYF.